This T cell receptor (beta chain) originates from a study of OX40 agonist ivuxolimab in advanced cancers. Trimming pared 6 bases from V and 3 bases from J, leaving 14 bases between. The CDR3 totals 15 residues. The germline V gene encodes CDR1 MNHNS and CDR2 SASEGT. General study results and limits: Antigen targets of the expanded peripheral T cells went undetermined. Compared with CD4+, CD8+ T cells on average had more expanded clones.

The repertoire was sequenced with immunoSEQ multiplex PCR; TCRdb's copy has only in-frame clones and lacks some. The sample holds about 47,000 clones, less than 90% seen once. As to this clone: The antigen is undetermined.

The sequence came from an adult with an advanced solid tumor such as melanoma, head and neck, liver or kidney cancer. This sample comprised CD4+ or CD8+ T cells sorted from blood, obtained in a trial of the OX40 agonist ivuxolimab. This chain links TRBV6-1 with TRBJ2-2; TRBD1 might be the D (6 bases). CDR3 region: CASRGTQTYTGELFF. The CDR3 DNA follows: TGTGCCAGCAGAGGGACACAGACTTACACCGGGGAGCTGTTTTTT.